This T cell receptor beta chain was observed in a study of T cell responses to AZD1222 COVID-19 vaccine. Study-level results: Rises in breadth and depth of Spike-specific TCRs came after two AZD1222 doses.

With 4 bases clipped from V and 1 base from J, the junction kept 4 bases outside the gene matches. Germline V gives CDR1 LNHDA, CDR2 SQIVND (reference sequence). The CDR3 spans 15 residues. As for this clone: Its antigen is still unknown.

The table came from immunoSEQ multiplex PCR; TCRdb's copy has only in-frame clones and leaves some out. The sample lists about 140,000 clones; about 90% were seen once. The rearrangement joins TRBV19 to TRBJ1-5; TRBD1 matches 7 bases. This clonotype originated in an adult who received the MenACWY meningococcal vaccine as a control. Sample: peripheral blood, taken 28 days after the second dose of the MenACWY control vaccine. CDR3 sequence reads: CASSTPGQSNQPQHF. In DNA form, the CDR3 reads TGTGCCAGTAGTACTCCGGGACAGAGCAATCAGCCCCAGCATTTT.